These 10 T cell receptor beta chains came from one sample sequenced in a study of T cell responses to AZD1222 COVID-19 vaccine (dated by TCRdb to the early 2020s). The time point label for this specimen denotes: about 28 days (+/-7) after the second vaccine dose. The method was the immunoSEQ multiplex PCR assay. As stored in TCRdb, this immuneACCESS dataset retains in-frame rearrangements with V and J assigned. A fraction of the clones does not appear; measured against another copy, unresolved V genes explain less than half of the discrepancy, and the remainder lacks a known reason. The sample table lists 180,000 or so clones, just over 90% of them with a count of one. Of the sample, 1% to 1.5% is held by the ten largest clones. The sequencing here drew on peripheral blood, taken 28 days after the second AZD1222 dose. The receptors originated from an adult who received the AZD1222 COVID-19 vaccine.

V gene TRBV3-1 (or the pseudogene TRBV3-2) combines with J gene TRBJ1-1; D is possibly TRBD1 (5 bases). CDR1 LGHDT and CDR2 YNNKEL come from the germline V gene (reference sequence). The CDR3 extends over 13 amino acids. Deletions cut 3 bases from V and 7 bases from J, with 12 bases between. The CDR3 loop is CASSQAGPREAFF. The CDR3 nucleotides read TGTGCCAGCAGCCAGGCAGGGCCGCGTGAAGCTTTCTTT.

The V call is TRBV3-1 (or the pseudogene TRBV3-2), the J call TRBJ1-2; possibly TRBD1 for D (5 bases). The CDR3 sequence is 16 residues long. Trimming removed 5 bases from V and 2 bases from J, with 18 bases in between. Germline V lookup: CDR1 LGHDT, CDR2 YNNKEL (reference sequence). The chain's CDR3 is CASSSRRGDRNYGYTF. In DNA form, the CDR3 reads TGTGCCAGCAGCTCCCGGAGAGGGGATCGGAACTATGGCTACACCTTC.

V gene TRBV30 combines with J gene TRBJ1-2; D is undetermined. This CDR3 region has 8 residues. From germline, CDR1 is GTSNPN and CDR2 SVGIG (reference sequence). CDR3 nucleotides: TGTCGGGGAGAGGGCTACACCTTC. Its translation is CRGEGYTF. The variable domain in full, completed from reference TRBV30 and TRBJ1-2, reads SQTIHQWPATLVQPVGSPLSLECTVEGTSNPNLYWYRQAAGRGLQLLFYSVGIGQISSEVPQNLSASRPQDRQFILSSKKLLLSDSGFYLCRGEGYTFGSGTRLTVV.

This clone was detected only a few times. The chain uses TRBV6-5 and TRBJ2-7; TRBD1 is a possible D gene (6 bases). V dropped 3 bases and J dropped 1 base, with 7 bases sitting between them. This CDR3 is 13 amino acids long. CDR1 is MNHEY and CDR2 is SVGAGI in the germline V gene. The CDR3 loop is CASSYTGSYEQYF. For the CDR3, the DNA is TGTGCCAGCAGTTATACAGGGTCCTACGAGCAGTACTTC.

The chain employs TRBV2 and TRBJ2-5, with 8 bases lining up with TRBD2. J lost 1 base, V lost 9 bases, and 4 bases had no gene match. This CDR3 has 13 amino acids. Germline V CDR1 and CDR2: SNHLY, FYNNEI. CDR3 residues: CARGSGGQETQYF. The CDR3 DNA reads as TGTGCCAGGGGGAGCGGGGGCCAAGAGACCCAGTACTTC.

The chain employs TRBV7-3 and TRBJ2-5; either TRBD1 or TRBD2 may supply D (5 bases each). The germline CDR1 and CDR2 sequences are SGHTA and FQGTGA. The V and J ends lost 5 bases and 4 bases respectively, with 11 bases between them. This CDR3 contains 13 residues. The CDR3 bases are TGTGCCAGCAGCAAGGGGCTAGCAGAGACCCAGTACTTC. It codes for CASSKGLAETQYF.

The chain employs TRBV10-2 and TRBJ1-5; tentative D call: TRBD1 (5 bases). The CDR3 runs to 15 residues. V lost 3 bases to trimming and J lost 3 bases, with 12 bases between them. Germline CDR1 and CDR2: WSHSY and SAAADI. The CDR3 sequence: CASSDFRVINQPQHF. The CDR3 coding sequence is TGCGCCAGCAGTGATTTCAGGGTAATCAATCAGCCCCAGCATTTT.

In this sample, this clone turned up once. J is TRBJ2-2 and V is TRBV9; D uncertain. Deletions cut 0 bases from V and 2 bases from J, with 8 bases between. The V gene's germline CDR1 is SGDLS and CDR2 YYNGEE. The CDR3 sequence is 15 residues long. The CDR3 DNA reads TGTGCCAGCAGCGTAGGTCCCCAAAACACCGGGGAGCTGTTTTTT. Protein product: CASSVGPQNTGELFF. Supplemented by reference TRBV9 and TRBJ2-2, the full variable domain reads DSGVTQTPKHLITATGQRVTLRCSPRSGDLSVYWYQQSLDQGLQFLIQYYNGEERAKGNILERFSAQQFPDLHSELNLSSLELGDSALYFCASSVGPQNTGELFFGEGSRLTVL.

The gene calls are TRBV7-2 and TRBJ2-7; 12 positions agree with TRBD2. There are 14 residues in the CDR3. The germline V gene has CDR1 SGHTA and CDR2 FQGNSA. The junction had 4 bases not matched to a gene; V was cut back by 4 bases and J by 6 bases. DNA for the CDR3: TGTGCCAGCAGCTCTAGCGGGGGGGTAGGCGAGCAGTACTTC. It specifies CASSSSGGVGEQYF.

The chain joins TRBV12-5 to TRBJ2-2, with 7 bases lining up with TRBD2. V shed 0 bases, J shed 0 bases, and the junction held 4 bases outside the gene matches. The CDR3 extends over 17 amino acids. Germline CDR1 LGHNT, CDR2 FRNRAP. The CDR3 DNA sequence: TGTGCTAGTGGTTTGGTACTGAGCGGGACGAACACCGGGGAGCTGTTTTTT. Protein: CASGLVLSGTNTGELFF.